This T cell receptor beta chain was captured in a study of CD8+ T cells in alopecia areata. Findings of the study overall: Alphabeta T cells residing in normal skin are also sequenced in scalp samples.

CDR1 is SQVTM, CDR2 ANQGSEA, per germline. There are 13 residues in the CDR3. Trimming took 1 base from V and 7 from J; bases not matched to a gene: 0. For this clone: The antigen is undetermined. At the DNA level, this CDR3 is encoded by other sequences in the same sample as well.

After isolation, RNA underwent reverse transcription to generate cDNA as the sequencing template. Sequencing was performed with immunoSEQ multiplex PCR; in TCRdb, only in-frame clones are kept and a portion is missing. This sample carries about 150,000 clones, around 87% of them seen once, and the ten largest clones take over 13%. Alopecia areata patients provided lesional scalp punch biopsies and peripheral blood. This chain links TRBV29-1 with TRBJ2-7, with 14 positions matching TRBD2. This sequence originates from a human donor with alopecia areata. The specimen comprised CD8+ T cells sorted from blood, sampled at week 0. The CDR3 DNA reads TGCAGCGTTGAAGGACTAGCGGGAGGGGAGCAGTACTTC. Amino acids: CSVEGLAGGEQYF.